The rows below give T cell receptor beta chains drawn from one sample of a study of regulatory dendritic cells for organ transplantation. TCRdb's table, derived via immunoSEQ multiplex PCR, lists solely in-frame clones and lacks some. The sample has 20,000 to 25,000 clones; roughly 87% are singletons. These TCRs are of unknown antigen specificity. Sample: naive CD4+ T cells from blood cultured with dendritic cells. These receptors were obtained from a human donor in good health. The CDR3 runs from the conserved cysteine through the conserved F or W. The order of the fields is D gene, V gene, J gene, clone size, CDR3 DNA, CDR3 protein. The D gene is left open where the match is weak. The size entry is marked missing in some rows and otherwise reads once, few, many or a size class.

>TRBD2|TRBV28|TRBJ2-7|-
TGTGCCAGCAGTTTAGGAATTTTCCGGAGCGGGGGGGCGTGGGAGCAGTACTTC
CASSLGIFRSGGAWEQYF
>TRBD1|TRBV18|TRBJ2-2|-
TGTGCCAGCTATCCCCGACAGGGTACGAACACCGGGGAGCTGTTTTTT
CASYPRQGTNTGELFF
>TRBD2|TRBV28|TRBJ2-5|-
TGTGCCAGCAGTATTACGGGTCCGCGGGGGACCCAAGAGACCCAGTACTTC
CASSITGPRGTQETQYF
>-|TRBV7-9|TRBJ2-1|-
TGTGCCAGCAGCTTCCCAGCGGGTTATGGGAATGAGCAGTTCTTC
CASSFPAGYGNEQFF
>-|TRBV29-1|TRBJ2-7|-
TGCAGCGTTGGGACGTTTTCCTACGAGCAGTACTTC
CSVGTFSYEQYF
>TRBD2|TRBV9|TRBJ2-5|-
TGTGCCAGCAGCGCCAGGGGCACGGGAGGGGAAGAGACCCAGTACTTC
CASSARGTGGEETQYF
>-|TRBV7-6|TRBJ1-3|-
TGTGCCAGCAGCTCACGACAGGACGGATACTCTGGAAACACCATATATTTT
CASSSRQDGYSGNTIYF
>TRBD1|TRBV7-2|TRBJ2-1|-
TGTGCCAGCAGCTTATTCTCGGGACAGTTACAGGGGGATGAGCAGTTCTTC
CASSLFSGQLQGDEQFF
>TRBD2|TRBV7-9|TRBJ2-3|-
TGTGCCAGCAGCTCATCTCGCGGGGGGTCATGGAGAGCAGATACGCAGTATTTT
CASSSSRGGSWRADTQYF
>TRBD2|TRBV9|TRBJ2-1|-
TGTGCCAGCAGCGTTCTAGCGGGCTCCTACAATGAGCAGTTCTTC
CASSVLAGSYNEQFF
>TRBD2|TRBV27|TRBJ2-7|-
TGTGCCAGCAGCTTTCTAGCGGGAGTCTACGAGCAGTACTTC
CASSFLAGVYEQYF
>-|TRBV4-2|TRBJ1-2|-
TGTGCCAGCAGCCAAGATCTCGGGTATCGGGGGGCAAACTATGGCTACACCTTC
CASSQDLGYRGANYGYTF
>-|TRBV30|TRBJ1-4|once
TGTGCCTGGGGGGCGGCACAGTACGAAAAACTGTTTTTT
CAWGAAQYEKLFF
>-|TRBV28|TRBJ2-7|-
TGTGCCAGCAGCCCCCTCTCGGGGAGCAACGAGCAGTACTTC
CASSPLSGSNEQYF
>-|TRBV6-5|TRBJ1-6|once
TGTGCCAGCAGTTACTCGAGTTCGGGGAATTCACCCCTCCACTTT
CASSYSSSGNSPLHF
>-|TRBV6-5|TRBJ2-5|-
TGTGCCAGCAGTTACTCGAGGGCTAGCTCCCAAGAGACCCAGTACTTC
CASSYSRASSQETQYF
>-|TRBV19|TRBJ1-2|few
TGTGCCAGTACCCCGGGGGGCGGCTATGGCTACACCTTC
CASTPGGGYGYTF
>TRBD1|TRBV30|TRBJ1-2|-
TGTGCCTGGAAAAAAACAGGGGTTGGCTATGGCTACACCTTC
CAWKKTGVGYGYTF
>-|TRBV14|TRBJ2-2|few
TGTGCCAGCAGCCATGCCTTGGAGCTGTTTTTT
CASSHALELFF
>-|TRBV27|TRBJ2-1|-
TGTGCCAGCAGAAGCTCAGGGCCGGGCAATGAGCAGTTCTTC
CASRSSGPGNEQFF